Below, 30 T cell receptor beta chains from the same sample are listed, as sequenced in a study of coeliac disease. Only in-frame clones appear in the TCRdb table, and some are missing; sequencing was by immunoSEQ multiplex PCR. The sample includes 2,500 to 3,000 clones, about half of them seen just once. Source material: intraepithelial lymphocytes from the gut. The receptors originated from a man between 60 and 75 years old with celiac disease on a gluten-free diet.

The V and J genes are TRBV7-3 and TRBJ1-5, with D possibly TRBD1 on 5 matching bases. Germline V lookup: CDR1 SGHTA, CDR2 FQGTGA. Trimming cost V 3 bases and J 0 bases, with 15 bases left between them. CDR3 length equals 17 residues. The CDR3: CASSFYAGRYSNQPQHF. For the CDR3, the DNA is TGTGCCAGCAGCTTTTATGCAGGGCGTTATAGCAATCAGCCCCAGCATTTT.

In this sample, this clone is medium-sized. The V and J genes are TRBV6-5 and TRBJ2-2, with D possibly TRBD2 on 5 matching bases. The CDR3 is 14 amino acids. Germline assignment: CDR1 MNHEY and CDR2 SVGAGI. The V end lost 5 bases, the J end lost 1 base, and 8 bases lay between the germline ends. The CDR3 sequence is CASSREGNTGELFF. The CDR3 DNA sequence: TGTGCCAGCAGTAGAGAGGGGAACACCGGGGAGCTGTTTTTT.

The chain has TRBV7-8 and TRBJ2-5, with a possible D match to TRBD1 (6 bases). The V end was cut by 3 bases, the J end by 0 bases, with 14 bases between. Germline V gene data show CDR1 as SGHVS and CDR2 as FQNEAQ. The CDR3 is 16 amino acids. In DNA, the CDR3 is TGTGCCAGCAGCTTTGTTGGACAGCCGAACCAAGAGACCCAGTACTTC. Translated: CASSFVGQPNQETQYF. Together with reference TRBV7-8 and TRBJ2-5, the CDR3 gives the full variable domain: GAGVSQSPRYKVAKRGQDVALRCDPISGHVSLFWYQQALGQGPEFLTYFQNEAQLDKSGLPSDRFFAERPEGSVSTLKIQRTQQEDSAVYLCASSFVGQPNQETQYFGPGTRLLVL.

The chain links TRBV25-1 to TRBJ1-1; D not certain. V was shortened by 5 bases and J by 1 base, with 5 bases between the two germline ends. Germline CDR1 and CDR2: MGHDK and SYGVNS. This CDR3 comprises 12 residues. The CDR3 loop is CASSPSNTEAFF. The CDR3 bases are TGTGCCAGCAGTCCCTCGAACACTGAAGCTTTCTTT.

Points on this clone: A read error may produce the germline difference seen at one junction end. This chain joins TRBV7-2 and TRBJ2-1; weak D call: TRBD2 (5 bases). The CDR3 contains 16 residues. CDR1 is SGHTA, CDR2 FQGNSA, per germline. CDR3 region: CASSPDTRRGYNEQLF. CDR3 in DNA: TGTGCCAGCAGCCCCGACACCCGGAGAGGGTACAATGAGCAGCTCTTC.

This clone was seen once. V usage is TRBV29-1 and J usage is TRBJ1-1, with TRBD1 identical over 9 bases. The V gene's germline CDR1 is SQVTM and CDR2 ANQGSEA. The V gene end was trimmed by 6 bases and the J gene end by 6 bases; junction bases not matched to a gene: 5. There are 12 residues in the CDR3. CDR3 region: CSVGTGRPEAFF. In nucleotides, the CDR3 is TGCAGCGTGGGGACAGGGAGGCCTGAAGCTTTCTTT.

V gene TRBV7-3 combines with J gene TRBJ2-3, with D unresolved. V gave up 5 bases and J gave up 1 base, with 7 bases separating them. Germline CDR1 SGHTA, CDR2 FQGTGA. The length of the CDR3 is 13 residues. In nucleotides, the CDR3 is TGTGCCAGCAGCCCCGCAGGCACAGATACGCAGTATTTT. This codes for CASSPAGTDTQYF.

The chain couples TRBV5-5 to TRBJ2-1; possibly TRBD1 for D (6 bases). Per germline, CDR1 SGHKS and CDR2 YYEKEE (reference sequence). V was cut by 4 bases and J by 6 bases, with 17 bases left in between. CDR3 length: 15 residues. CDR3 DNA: TGTGCCAGCAGCCTGGACAGAAGACCCACCAATGAGCAGTTCTTC. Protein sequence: CASSLDRRPTNEQFF.

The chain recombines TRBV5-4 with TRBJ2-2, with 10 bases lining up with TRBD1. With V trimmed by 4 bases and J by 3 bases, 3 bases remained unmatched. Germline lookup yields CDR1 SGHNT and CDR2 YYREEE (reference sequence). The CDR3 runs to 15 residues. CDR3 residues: CASSPGTGDTGELFF. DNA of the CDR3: TGTGCCAGCAGCCCCGGGACAGGGGACACCGGGGAGCTGTTTTTT.

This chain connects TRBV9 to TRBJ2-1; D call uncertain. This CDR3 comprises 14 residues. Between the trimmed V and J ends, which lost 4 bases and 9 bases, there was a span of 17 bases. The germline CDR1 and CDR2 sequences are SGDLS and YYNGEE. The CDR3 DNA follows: TGTGCCAGCAGCCCCATGGGTAGATCGGGTGAGCAGTTCTTC. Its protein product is CASSPMGRSGEQFF.

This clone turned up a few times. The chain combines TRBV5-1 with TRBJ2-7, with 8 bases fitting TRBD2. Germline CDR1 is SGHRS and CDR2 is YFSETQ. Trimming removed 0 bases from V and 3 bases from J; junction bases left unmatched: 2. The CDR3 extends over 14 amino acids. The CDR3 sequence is CASSLAGGNYEQYF. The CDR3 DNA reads TGCGCCAGCAGCTTGGCGGGGGGGAACTACGAGCAGTACTTC.

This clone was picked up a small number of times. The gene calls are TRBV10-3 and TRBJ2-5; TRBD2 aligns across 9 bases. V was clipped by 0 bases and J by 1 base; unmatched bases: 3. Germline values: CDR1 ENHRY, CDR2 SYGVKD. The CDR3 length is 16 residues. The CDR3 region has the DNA TGTGCCATCAGTGAGTCCCAGCGGGGGGTCCAAGAGACCCAGTACTTC. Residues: CAISESQRGVQETQYF.

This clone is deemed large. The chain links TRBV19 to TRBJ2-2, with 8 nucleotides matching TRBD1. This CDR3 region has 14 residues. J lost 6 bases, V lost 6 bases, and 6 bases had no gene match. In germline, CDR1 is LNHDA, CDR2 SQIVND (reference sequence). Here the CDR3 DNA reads TGTGCCAGTAGCTCTTCGACAGGGGCCGGGGAGCTGTTTTTT. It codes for CASSSSTGAGELFF.

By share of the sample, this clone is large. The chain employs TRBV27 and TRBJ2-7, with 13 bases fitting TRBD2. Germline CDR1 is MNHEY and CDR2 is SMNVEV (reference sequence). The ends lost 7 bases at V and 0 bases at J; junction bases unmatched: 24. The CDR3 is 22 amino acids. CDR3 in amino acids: CASTSLGGVTSGRSGFSYEQYF. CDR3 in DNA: TGTGCCAGCACTAGTTTGGGCGGCGTGACTAGCGGGAGGTCTGGGTTCTCCTACGAGCAGTACTTC.

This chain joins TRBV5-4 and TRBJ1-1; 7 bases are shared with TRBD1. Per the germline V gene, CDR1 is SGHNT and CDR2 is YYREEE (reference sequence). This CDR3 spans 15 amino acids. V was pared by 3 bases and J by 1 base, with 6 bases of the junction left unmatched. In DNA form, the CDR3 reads TGTGCCAGCAGCTCCCCCGACAGGGCGAACACTGAAGCTTTCTTT. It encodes CASSSPDRANTEAFF.

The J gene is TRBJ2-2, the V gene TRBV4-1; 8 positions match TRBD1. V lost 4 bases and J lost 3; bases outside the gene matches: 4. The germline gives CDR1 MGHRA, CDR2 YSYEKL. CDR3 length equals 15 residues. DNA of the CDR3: TGCGCCAGCAGCCCCGGACAGGGATACACCGGGGAGCTGTTTTTT. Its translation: CASSPGQGYTGELFF.

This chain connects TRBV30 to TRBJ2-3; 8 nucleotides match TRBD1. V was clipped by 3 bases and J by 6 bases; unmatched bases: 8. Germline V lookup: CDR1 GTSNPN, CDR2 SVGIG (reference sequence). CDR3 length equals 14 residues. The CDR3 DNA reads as TGTGCCTGGAGCCTTGGACAGGGTACGGATACGCAGTATTTT. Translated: CAWSLGQGTDTQYF.

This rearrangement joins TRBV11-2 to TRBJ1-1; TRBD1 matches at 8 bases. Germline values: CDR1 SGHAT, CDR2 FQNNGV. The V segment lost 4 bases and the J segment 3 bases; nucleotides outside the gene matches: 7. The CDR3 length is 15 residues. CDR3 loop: CASSYGQGGYTEAFF. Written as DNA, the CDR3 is TGTGCCAGCAGCTATGGACAGGGCGGGTACACTGAAGCTTTCTTT.

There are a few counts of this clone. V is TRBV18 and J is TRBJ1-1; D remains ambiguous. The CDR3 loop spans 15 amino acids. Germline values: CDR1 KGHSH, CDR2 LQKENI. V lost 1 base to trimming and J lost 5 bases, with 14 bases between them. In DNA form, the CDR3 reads TGTGCCAGCTCACCACAGGAGACCCACGGGACTGAAGCTTTCTTT. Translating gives CASSPQETHGTEAFF.

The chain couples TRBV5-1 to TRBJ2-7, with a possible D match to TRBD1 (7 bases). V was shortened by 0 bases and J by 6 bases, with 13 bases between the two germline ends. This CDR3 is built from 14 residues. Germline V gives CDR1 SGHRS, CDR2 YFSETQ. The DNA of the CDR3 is TGCGCCAGCAGCTTGGCGGGGGCAGGGGGCGAGCAGTACTTC. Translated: CASSLAGAGGEQYF.

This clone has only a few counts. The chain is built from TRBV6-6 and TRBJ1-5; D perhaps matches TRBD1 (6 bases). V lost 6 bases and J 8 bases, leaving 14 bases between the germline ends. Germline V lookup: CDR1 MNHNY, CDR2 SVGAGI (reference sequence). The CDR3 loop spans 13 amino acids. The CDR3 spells CASRMRGSEPQHF. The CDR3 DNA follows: TGTGCCAGCAGGATGAGGGGGTCGGAGCCCCAGCATTTT.

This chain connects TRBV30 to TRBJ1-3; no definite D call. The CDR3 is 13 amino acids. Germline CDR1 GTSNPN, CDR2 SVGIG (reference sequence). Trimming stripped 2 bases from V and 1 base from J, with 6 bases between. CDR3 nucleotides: TGTGCCTGGAGTCAAAAATCTGGAAACACCATATATTTT. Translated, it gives CAWSQKSGNTIYF.

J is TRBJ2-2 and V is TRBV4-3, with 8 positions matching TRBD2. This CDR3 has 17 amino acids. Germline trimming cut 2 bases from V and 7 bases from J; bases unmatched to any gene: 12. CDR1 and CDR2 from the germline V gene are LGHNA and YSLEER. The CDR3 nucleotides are TGCGCCAGCAGCCAATTGGGGGGCGGGAGGTTTGACGGGGAGCTGTTTTTT. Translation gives CASSQLGGGRFDGELFF.

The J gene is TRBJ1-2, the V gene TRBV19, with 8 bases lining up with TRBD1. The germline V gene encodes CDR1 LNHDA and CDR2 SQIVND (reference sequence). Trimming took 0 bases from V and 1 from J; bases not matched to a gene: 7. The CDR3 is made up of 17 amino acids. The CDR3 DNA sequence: TGTGCCAGTAGTATAGATCTCGGGACAGGAATTAACTATGGCTACACCTTC. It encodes CASSIDLGTGINYGYTF. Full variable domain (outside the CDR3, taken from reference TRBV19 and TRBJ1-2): DGGITQSPKYLFRKEGQNVTLSCEQNLNHDAMYWYRQDPGQGLRLIYYSQIVNDFQKGDIAEGYSVSREKKESFPLTVTSAQKNPTAFYLCASSIDLGTGINYGYTFGSGTRLTVV.

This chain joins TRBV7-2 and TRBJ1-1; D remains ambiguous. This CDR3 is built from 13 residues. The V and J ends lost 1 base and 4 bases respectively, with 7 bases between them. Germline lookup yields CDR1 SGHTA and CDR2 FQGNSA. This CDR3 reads CASSLDPTTEAFF. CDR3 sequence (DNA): TGTGCCAGCAGCTTAGACCCTACCACTGAAGCTTTCTTT.

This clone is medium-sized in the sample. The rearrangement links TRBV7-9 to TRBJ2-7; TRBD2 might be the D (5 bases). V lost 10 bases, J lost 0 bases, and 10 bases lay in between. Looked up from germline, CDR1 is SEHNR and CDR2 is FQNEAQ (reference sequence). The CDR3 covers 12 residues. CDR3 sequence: CATNGDSYEQYF. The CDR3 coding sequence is TGTGCCACCAACGGGGACTCCTACGAGCAGTACTTC.

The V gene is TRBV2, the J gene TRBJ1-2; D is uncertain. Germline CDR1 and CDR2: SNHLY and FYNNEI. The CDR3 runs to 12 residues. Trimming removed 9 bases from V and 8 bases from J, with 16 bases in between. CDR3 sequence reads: CAREREAWGYTF. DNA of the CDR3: TGTGCCAGAGAGAGGGAGGCTTGGGGCTACACCTTC.

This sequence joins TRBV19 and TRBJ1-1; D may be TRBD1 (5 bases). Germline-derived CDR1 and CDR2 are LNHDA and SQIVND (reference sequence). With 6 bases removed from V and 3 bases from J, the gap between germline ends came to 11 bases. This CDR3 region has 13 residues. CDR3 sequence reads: CASRGVVDTEAFF. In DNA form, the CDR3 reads TGTGCCAGTAGAGGGGTCGTCGACACTGAAGCTTTCTTT.

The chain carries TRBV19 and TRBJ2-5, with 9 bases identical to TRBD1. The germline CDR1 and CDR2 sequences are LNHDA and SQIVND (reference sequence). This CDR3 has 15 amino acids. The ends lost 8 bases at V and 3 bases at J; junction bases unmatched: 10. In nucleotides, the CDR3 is TGTGCCAGTGGACTTACCGGGACAGGGAAAGAGACCCAGTACTTC. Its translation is CASGLTGTGKETQYF.

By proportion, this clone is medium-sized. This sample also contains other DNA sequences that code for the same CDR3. The DNA of the CDR3 is TGTGCCAGCTCACCATCAGGGTCTGGCACAGATACGCAGTATTTT. Encoded protein: CASSPSGSGTDTQYF. V gene TRBV18 combines with J gene TRBJ2-3, with TRBD1 as a possible D gene (5 bases). Germline-derived CDR1 and CDR2 are KGHSH and LQKENI. CDR3 length: 15 residues. The germline V and J ends were trimmed by 2 bases and 1 base, with 10 bases remaining between them.